The 27 T cell receptor beta chains below come from one sample, sequenced in a study of T cell changes during pregnancy in multiple sclerosis. Assay: immunoSEQ multiplex PCR; the TCRdb copy retains only in-frame clones and omits some. The table records around 25,000 clones, over 80% of them present only once. The sample in question was CD8+ T cells from peripheral blood mononuclear cells, obtained in the first trimester of pregnancy. These receptors all come from a female donor in good health, enrolled as a control in a pregnancy study.

CDR3 residues: CASSSLPKEAQYF. The CDR3 DNA reads TGTGCCAGCAGCTCTCTACCGAAAGAGGCGCAGTATTTT. J is TRBJ2-3 and V is TRBV5-6, with D unclear. There are 13 residues in the CDR3. Trimming took 3 bases from V and 10 from J, leaving 15 bases between them. The germline V gene encodes CDR1 SGHDT and CDR2 YYEEEE. Full variable domain (missing parts from reference TRBV5-6 and TRBJ2-3): DAGVTQSPTHLIKTRGQQVTLRCSPKSGHDTVSWYQQALGQGPQFIFQYYEEEERQRGNFPDRFSGHQFPNYSSELNVNALLLGDSALYLCASSSLPKEAQYFGPGTRLTVL.

This clone was found once. In DNA form, the CDR3 reads TGTGCCAGCAGCCCCGCGCCTAGCGGGGGTACAACGGCTGAGCAGTTCTTC. It translates to CASSPAPSGGTTAEQFF. This chain uses TRBV7-3 with TRBJ2-1, with 10 positions matching TRBD2. The J segment lost 9 bases and the V segment lost 5 bases, leaving 16 bases of the junction unmatched. Germline CDR1 SGHTA, CDR2 FQGTGA. The CDR3 totals 17 residues.

This clone was recorded only once. The CDR3 is CASRPLAGAADTQYF. CDR3 bases: TGTGCCAGCAGGCCCTTAGCGGGGGCTGCAGATACGCAGTATTTT. This rearrangement joins TRBV6-4 to TRBJ2-3; TRBD2 matches 9 bases. Germline-derived CDR1 and CDR2 are MRHNA and SNTAGT. CDR3 size: 15 residues. The trim removed 6 bases at V and 4 bases at J, leaving 8 bases unmatched.

The V call is TRBV15, the J call TRBJ1-3, with D possibly being TRBD1 (6 bases). The CDR3 length is 17 residues. Deletions cut 2 bases from V and 0 bases from J, with 14 bases between. Germline CDR1 is LNHNV and CDR2 is YYDKDF (reference sequence). CDR3 residues: CATSRNRQETSGNTIYF. CDR3 nucleotides: TGTGCCACCAGCAGAAACCGACAGGAAACCTCTGGAAACACCATATATTTT.

This chain uses TRBV5-4 with TRBJ2-1, with 8 nucleotides matching TRBD2. Germline V lookup: CDR1 SGHNT, CDR2 YYREEE (reference sequence). This CDR3 has 16 residues. With V trimmed by 4 bases and J by 0 bases, 6 bases remained unmatched. CDR3 bases: TGTGCCAGCAGCCCCCACAGCGGGAGCTCCTACAATGAGCAGTTCTTC. Amino acid sequence: CASSPHSGSSYNEQFF.

The rearrangement links TRBV12-5 to TRBJ1-5; TRBD1 aligns across 7 bases. The CDR3 totals 19 residues. CDR1 and CDR2 from the germline V gene are LGHNT and FRNRAP. V gave up 6 bases and J gave up 1 base; unmatched junction bases: 18. The CDR3 DNA reads TGTGCTAGTGGCCCGTCGACAGGGTTAAGAAGTTTAAGCAATCAGCCCCAGCATTTT. This codes for CASGPSTGLRSLSNQPQHF. Drawing the rest from reference TRBV12-5 and TRBJ1-5, the complete variable domain is DARVTQTPRHKVTEMGQEVTMRCQPILGHNTVFWYRQTMMQGLELLAYFRNRAPLDDSGMPKDRFSAEMPDATLATLKIQPSEPRDSAVYFCASGPSTGLRSLSNQPQHFGDGTRLSIL.

This rearrangement joins TRBV4-2 to TRBJ1-1; the match to TRBD1 covers 10 bases. The junction had 6 bases not matched to a gene; V was cut back by 5 bases and J by 3 bases. This CDR3 is built from 15 residues. Germline CDR1 is LGHNA and CDR2 is YNFKEQ. The chain's CDR3 is CASSKTGGGYTEAFF. For the CDR3, the DNA is TGTGCCAGCAGCAAGACAGGGGGCGGATACACTGAAGCTTTCTTT.

The V gene is TRBV6-5, the J gene TRBJ2-5; D gene uncertain. Germline loops: CDR1 MNHEY, CDR2 SVGAGI. Deletions cut 6 bases from V and 2 bases from J, with 13 bases between. This CDR3 has 14 residues. The CDR3 here is CASSPEEVQETQYF. The CDR3 bases are TGTGCCAGCAGCCCAGAAGAGGTTCAAGAGACCCAGTACTTC.

The rearrangement joins TRBV10-2 to TRBJ2-1, with TRBD1 matching over 9 bases. The trim removed 10 bases at V and 5 bases at J, leaving 12 bases unmatched. This CDR3 has 15 amino acids. Germline V gene sequence: CDR1 WSHSY, CDR2 SAAADI. CDR3 residues: CAIRDSGTGNNEQFF. The CDR3 nucleotides are TGCGCCATTAGGGACTCCGGGACAGGGAACAATGAGCAGTTCTTC.

The genes are TRBV13 and TRBJ2-1; possibly TRBD2 for D (5 bases). The germline gives CDR1 PRHDT, CDR2 FYEKMQ (reference sequence). The CDR3 totals 13 residues. Between the trimmed V and J ends, which lost 5 bases and 8 bases, there was a span of 13 bases. This chain's CDR3 is CASSPKLAYEQFF. The CDR3 region has the DNA TGTGCCAGCAGCCCTAAGCTAGCCTATGAGCAGTTCTTC.

This chain connects TRBV27 to TRBJ2-3; 8 bases align to TRBD1. The junction had 2 bases not matched to a gene; V was cut back by 9 bases and J by 3 bases. Germline V gives CDR1 MNHEY, CDR2 SMNVEV (reference sequence). There are 12 residues in the CDR3. The DNA for the CDR3 is TGTGCCAGTACAGGGGGAACAGATACGCAGTATTTT. Translating it yields CASTGGTDTQYF.

V and J are TRBV9 and TRBJ1-2; D is unclear. This CDR3 has 12 residues. Trimming stripped 5 bases from V and 3 bases from J, with 8 bases between. Germline assignment: CDR1 SGDLS and CDR2 YYNGEE. This chain's CDR3 is CASSPPDYGYTF. CDR3 coding DNA: TGTGCCAGCAGTCCCCCCGACTATGGCTACACCTTC.

V usage is TRBV7-2 and J usage is TRBJ1-1; D unclear. The CDR3 runs 14 residues. With 3 bases removed from V and 6 bases from J, the gap between germline ends came to 14 bases. Germline V gene lookup returns CDR1 SGHTA and CDR2 FQGNSA. CDR3 residues: CASSFPSGIAEAFF. CDR3 nucleotide sequence: TGTGCCAGCAGCTTCCCATCCGGGATCGCTGAAGCTTTCTTT.

This sequence joins TRBV4-1 and TRBJ2-7; maybe TRBD2 (6 bases). The CDR3 sequence is 14 residues long. Trimming cost V 2 bases and J 6 bases, with 14 bases left between them. Germline V gene sequence: CDR1 MGHRA, CDR2 YSYEKL. The CDR3 DNA reads TGCGCCAGCAGCCAACCGGGACTCCTCTCCGAGCAGTACTTC. Its protein product is CASSQPGLLSEQYF.

V usage is TRBV9 and J usage is TRBJ2-7; tentatively, D is TRBD2 (5 bases). Germline V lookup: CDR1 SGDLS, CDR2 YYNGEE. The CDR3 is made up of 13 amino acids. Trimming removed 4 bases at V and 4 bases at J, with 12 bases between. CDR3 amino acids: CASSPRPGYEQYF. DNA for the CDR3: TGTGCCAGCAGCCCCCGTCCGGGGTACGAGCAGTACTTC.

This clone was seen a single time. The gene calls are TRBV29-1 and TRBJ2-5; 9 bases map to TRBD2. CDR1 and CDR2 (germline): SQVTM, ANQGSEA. The CDR3 has 12 amino acids. Trimming cost V 4 bases and J 3 bases; bases outside gene matches: 0. The DNA for the CDR3 is TGCAGCGTTGTAGCGGGAGAAGAGACCCAGTACTTC. Its translation is CSVVAGEETQYF.

The chain joins TRBV6-4 to TRBJ2-3; tentative D call: TRBD1 (7 bases). Germline V CDR1 and CDR2: MRHNA, SNTAGT. V was pared by 5 bases and J by 3 bases, with 15 bases between. This CDR3 spans 15 amino acids. Here the CDR3 reads CASSFDAGQTDTQYF. CDR3 nucleotide sequence: TGTGCCAGCAGTTTTGACGCGGGACAGACAGATACGCAGTATTTT.

This chain joins TRBV21-1 and TRBJ2-1; the DNA was not used to check the table's D call, TRBD1. TRBV21-1 is tagged as a pseudogene. The CDR3 runs 13 residues. The CDR3 nucleotides read TGTGCCAGCAAAAACTCCAGGGGCAATGAGCAGTTCTTC. Amino acid sequence: CASKNSRGNEQFF.

This clone has only one observation. CDR3 region: CASGKTEPTNEKLFF. The CDR3 region has the DNA TGTGCCAGCGGCAAGACAGAGCCAACTAATGAAAAACTGTTTTTT. V gene TRBV21-1 combines with J gene TRBJ1-4; TRBD1 reflects the table's D call only, with no check against the DNA. TRBV21-1 is a pseudogene. CDR3 length equals 15 residues.

This chain joins TRBV6-6 and TRBJ2-7; 8 bases map to TRBD1. The ends lost 4 bases at V and 2 bases at J; junction bases unmatched: 4. Germline-derived CDR1 and CDR2 are MNHNY and SVGAGI (reference sequence). The CDR3 loop spans 14 amino acids. The CDR3: CASSFRDRTYEQYF. CDR3 nucleotides: TGTGCCAGCAGTTTCCGGGACAGGACCTACGAGCAGTACTTC.

This clone was detected only once. The V call is TRBV5-6, the J call TRBJ1-3; 7 nucleotides match TRBD1. The CDR3 sequence is 15 residues long. Per the germline V gene, CDR1 is SGHDT and CDR2 is YYEEEE. V shed 6 bases, J shed 0 bases, and the junction held 6 bases outside the gene matches. CDR3 in DNA: TGTGCCAGCAAGGGGGCCTCAAGCTCTGGAAACACCATATATTTT. Its protein is CASKGASSSGNTIYF.

This sequence joins TRBV5-5 and TRBJ2-1; 9 nucleotides line up with TRBD1. The CDR3 is made up of 16 amino acids. Germline CDR1 and CDR2: SGHKS and YYEKEE (reference sequence). J was trimmed by 9 bases and V by 4 bases; bases with no gene match: 14. DNA for the CDR3: TGTGCCAGCAGCCGAGCCGGGGGACAGGGTAGATTTGAGCAGTTCTTC. Translated: CASSRAGGQGRFEQFF.

This clone is a singleton in its sample. In nucleotides, the CDR3 is TGCGCCAGCAGCCAAGACTCTAGCGGGGGGGCCTACAATGAGCAGTTCTTC. Protein product: CASSQDSSGGAYNEQFF. The rearrangement joins TRBV4-3 to TRBJ2-1; 12 nucleotides match TRBD2. CDR1 is LGHNA and CDR2 is YSLEER in the germline V gene. CDR3 length equals 17 residues. The V gene end was trimmed by 0 bases and the J gene end by 2 bases; junction bases not matched to a gene: 2.

The gene calls are TRBV2 and TRBJ2-3; 9 bases fit TRBD1. This CDR3 is built from 14 residues. The germline gives CDR1 SNHLY, CDR2 FYNNEI. Trimming at V came to 8 bases and at J to 6 bases, leaving 9 bases not matched to a gene. In DNA form, the CDR3 reads TGTGCCAGCGATTTTGGGGACAGGGTGGATACGCAGTATTTT. Its protein product is CASDFGDRVDTQYF.

This chain connects TRBV6-6 to TRBJ1-2; TRBD1 aligns across 8 bases. This CDR3 has 15 amino acids. Germline loops: CDR1 MNHNY, CDR2 SVGAGI (reference sequence). The J segment lost 4 bases and the V segment lost 0 bases, leaving 4 bases of the junction unmatched. In nucleotides, the CDR3 is TGTGCCAGCAGTTACTCACTACAGGGGGGCTATGGCTACACCTTC. It encodes CASSYSLQGGYGYTF.

V gene TRBV27 combines with J gene TRBJ2-7; TRBD1 matches 7 bases. The V gene's germline CDR1 is MNHEY and CDR2 SMNVEV (reference sequence). This CDR3 contains 13 residues. J was trimmed by 3 bases and V by 5 bases; bases with no gene match: 4. In DNA form, the CDR3 reads TGTGCCAGCAGTCATAGACAGGGCTACGAGCAGTACTTC. This encodes CASSHRQGYEQYF.

This clone was recorded only once. V gene TRBV27 combines with J gene TRBJ1-2, with D possibly being TRBD1 (6 bases). V was cut by 6 bases and J by 5 bases, with 19 bases left in between. CDR3 length: 15 amino acids. Germline CDR1 is MNHEY and CDR2 is SMNVEV (reference sequence). This chain's CDR3 is CASSSTRQVGYGYTF. CDR3 DNA sequence: TGTGCCAGCAGCTCGACCAGACAGGTGGGATATGGCTACACCTTC.